The TCR beta chain described here comes from a study of blood T cell repertoires in COVID-19. TCRdb keeps only in-frame clones here, not all; method: immunoSEQ multiplex PCR. The sample has approximately 340,000 clones, around 82% seen once; the top ten hold approximately 3.1%. The germline V and J ends were trimmed by 4 bases and 7 bases, with 16 bases remaining between them. Germline CDR1 reads SEHNR; CDR2 reads FQNEAQ (reference sequence). The length of the CDR3 is 14 residues. The material sequenced was peripheral blood. The rearrangement joins TRBV7-9 to TRBJ1-1; the D gene is possibly TRBD1 (5 bases). The TCR originated in a man aged 30-40 years with active or convalescent COVID-19. The CDR3 region is CASSSSRDISEAFF. DNA of the CDR3: TGTGCCAGCAGCTCATCCAGGGATATTAGTGAAGCTTTCTTT.